Listed here is a single TCR beta chain. The sample belongs to a study of shared T cell receptors in the human thymus. Data came from immunoSEQ multiplex PCR; TCRdb stores just in-frame clones and leaves some out. The profile covers 640,000 or so clones, with roughly 86% appearing a single time and 0.0094% taken by the ten largest. The CDR3 spans 15 residues. Per germline, CDR1 SGHNT and CDR2 YYREEE (reference sequence). Trimming removed 1 base at V and 4 bases at J, with 14 bases between. Separately, the same data were catalogued under a study of human thymus T cells. That report notes: Samples came from healthy Finnish infants during open corrective cardiac surgery. Thymus tissue was removed during corrective cardiac surgery. Across thymic and blood repertoires, the usage of V and J genes appeared to be biased. Related work showed strongly overlapping thymic repertoires across unrelated individuals.

V usage is TRBV5-4 and J usage is TRBJ1-2; D gene unclear. The sample was thymocytes. The sequence was obtained from a boy in the first two years of life with a congenital heart defect. The CDR3 DNA sequence: TGTGCCAGCAGCTTGTATGCTGACTCTCTCTATGGCTACACCTTC. Translated: CASSLYADSLYGYTF.